This entry features one T cell receptor (beta chain) sequence. The V gene's germline CDR1 is SQVTM and CDR2 ANQGSEA. Trimming shortened V by 7 bases and J by 3 bases, and 24 bases separated the two germline ends. The CDR3 runs 16 residues. These data belong to a study of T cell changes during pregnancy in multiple sclerosis. The protocol was immunoSEQ multiplex PCR, while the TCRdb copy is restricted to in-frame clones and leaves out a portion. The sample yields around 51,000 clones, roughly 93% seen once. Sequenced material: peripheral blood, taken in the second trimester of pregnancy. This TCR was sampled from a female donor with multiple sclerosis, enrolled in a pregnancy study. J is TRBJ1-1 and V is TRBV29-1; maybe TRBD1 (5 bases). The DNA of the CDR3 is TGCAGCGCCGTGGATCTCGTGACAGATTCGCACACTGAAGCTTTCTTT. Its protein is CSAVDLVTDSHTEAFF.